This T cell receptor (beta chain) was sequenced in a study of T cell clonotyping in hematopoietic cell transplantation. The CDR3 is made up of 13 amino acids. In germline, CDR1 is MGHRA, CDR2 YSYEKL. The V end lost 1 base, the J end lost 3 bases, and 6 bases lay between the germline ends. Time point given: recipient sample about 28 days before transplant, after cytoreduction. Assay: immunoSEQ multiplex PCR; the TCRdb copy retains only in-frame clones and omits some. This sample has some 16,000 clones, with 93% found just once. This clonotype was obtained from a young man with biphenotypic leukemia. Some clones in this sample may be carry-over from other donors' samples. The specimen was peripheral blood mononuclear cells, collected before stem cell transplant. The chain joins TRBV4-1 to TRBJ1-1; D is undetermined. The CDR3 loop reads CASSQVRDTEAFF. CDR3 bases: TGCGCCAGCAGCCAAGTCAGAGACACTGAAGCTTTCTTT.